This TCR beta chain was recovered during a study of shared clonotypes between healthy human individuals. Deep was the level at which the assay was run. The protocol was immunoSEQ multiplex PCR, while the TCRdb copy is restricted to in-frame clones and leaves out a portion. The sample lists 2 million to 3 million clones; roughly 93% were seen once. General study results and limits: Naive CD4 clonotypes overlapped across a handful of donors at 4.5% to 5.5%. Non-shared clonotypes had lower generation probabilities than those shared by all four donors. Researchers sampled only blood; tissue repertoires likely differ.

To note about this clone: Its antigen is as yet unknown.

This CDR3 is 15 amino acids long. The germline V gene has CDR1 SGDLS and CDR2 YYNGEE. Deletions cut 5 bases from V and 3 bases from J, with 14 bases between. The source of this sequence is a young man in good health. Some clones in this sample may be carry-over from other donors' samples. The specimen was naive CD4+ T cells from PBMCs. Subset: CD45RA+ positively selected. The rearrangement joins TRBV9 to TRBJ2-2; tentatively, D is TRBD2 (6 bases). The chain's CDR3 is CASSPGTWHTGELFF. The CDR3 nucleotides read TGTGCCAGCAGTCCCGGGACTTGGCACACCGGGGAGCTGTTTTTT.